This T cell receptor (beta chain) is from a study of T-cell reconstitution after alpha-beta-depleted transplantation in children. General study findings and limits: A year post-transplant, T-cell counts and diversity derived mostly from newly produced T cells.

The TCRbeta library incorporated unique molecular identifiers. Each CDR3 protein is one row after TCRdb ran MiXCR on the PCR reads. The profile covers 780,000 or so distinct CDR3 sequences, with roughly 16% appearing a single time and roughly 5% taken by the ten largest. This clonotype has more than one count but fewer than ten. Its antigen remains unidentified. Germline V gene data show CDR1 as SQVTM and CDR2 as ANQGSEA. V lost 7 bases, J lost 2 bases, and 12 bases lay in between. CDR3 size: 13 residues. The sequences come from PBMCs, mostly from graft donor cells, collected 360 days after TCRalphabeta/CD19-depleted stem cell transplant. This receptor was taken from a male patient under 18 who had a stem cell transplant for acute lymphoblastic leukemia, so the T cells may come from the graft donor. The chain couples TRBV29-1 to TRBJ2-1; D is unclear. The CDR3 DNA is TGCAGCGCTCATATTATTACCTACAATGAGCAGTTCTTC. Its protein product is CSAHIITYNEQFF.